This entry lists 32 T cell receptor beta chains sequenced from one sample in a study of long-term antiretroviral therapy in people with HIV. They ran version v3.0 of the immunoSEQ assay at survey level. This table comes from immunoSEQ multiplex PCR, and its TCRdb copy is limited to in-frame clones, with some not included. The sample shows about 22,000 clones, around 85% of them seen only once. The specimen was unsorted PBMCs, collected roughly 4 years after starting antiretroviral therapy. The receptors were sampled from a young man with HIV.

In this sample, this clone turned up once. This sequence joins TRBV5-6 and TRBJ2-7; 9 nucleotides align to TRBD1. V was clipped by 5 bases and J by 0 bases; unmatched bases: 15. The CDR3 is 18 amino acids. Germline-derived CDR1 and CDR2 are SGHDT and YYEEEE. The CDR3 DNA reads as TGTGCCAGCAGGGTCTTTCGAACAGGGGGCGGCAGCTCCTACGAGCAGTACGTC. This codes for CASRVFRTGGGSSYEQYV.

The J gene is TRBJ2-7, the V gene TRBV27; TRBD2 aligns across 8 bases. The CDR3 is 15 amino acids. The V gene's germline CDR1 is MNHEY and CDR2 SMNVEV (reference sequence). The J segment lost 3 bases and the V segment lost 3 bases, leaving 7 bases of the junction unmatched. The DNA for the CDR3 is TGTGCCAGCAGTTTCGATGGCGGGGGGAACTACGAGCAGTACTTC. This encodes CASSFDGGGNYEQYF.

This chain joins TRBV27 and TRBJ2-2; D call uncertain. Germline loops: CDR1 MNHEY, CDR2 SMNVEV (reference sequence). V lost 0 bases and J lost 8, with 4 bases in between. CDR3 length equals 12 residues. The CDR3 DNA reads TGTGCCAGCAGTTTATCGATGGGGGAGCTGTTTTTT. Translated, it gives CASSLSMGELFF.

The CDR3 here is CASSYTTGNTGELFF. The CDR3 DNA sequence: TGTGCCAGCAGTTACACTACAGGAAACACCGGGGAGCTGTTTTTT. V is TRBV2 and J is TRBJ2-2; D possibly corresponds to TRBD1 (5 bases). Germline V gene data show CDR1 as SNHLY and CDR2 as FYNNEI. The CDR3 has 15 residues. V lost 5 bases, J lost 2 bases, and 12 bases lay in between.

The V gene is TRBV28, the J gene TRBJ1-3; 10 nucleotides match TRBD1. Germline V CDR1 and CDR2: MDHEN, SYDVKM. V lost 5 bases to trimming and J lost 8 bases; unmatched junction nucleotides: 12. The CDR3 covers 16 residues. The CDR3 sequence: CASSNPGQGLRYTIYF. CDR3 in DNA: TGTGCCAGCAGTAACCCGGGACAGGGGCTCCGTTACACCATATATTTT.

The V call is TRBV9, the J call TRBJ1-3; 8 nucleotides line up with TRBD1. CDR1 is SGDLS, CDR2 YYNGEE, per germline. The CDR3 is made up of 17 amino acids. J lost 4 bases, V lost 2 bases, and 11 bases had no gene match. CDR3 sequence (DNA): TGTGCCAGCAGCGTTCAAGCCAGGGGGCCGGGCGGAAACACCATATATTTT. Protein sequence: CASSVQARGPGGNTIYF.

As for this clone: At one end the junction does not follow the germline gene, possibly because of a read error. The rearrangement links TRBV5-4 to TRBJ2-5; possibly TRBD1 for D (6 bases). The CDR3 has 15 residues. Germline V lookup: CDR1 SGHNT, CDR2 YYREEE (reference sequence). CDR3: CASSPGTSVQATQYF. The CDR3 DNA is TGTGCCAGCAGCCCCGGGACAAGTGTGCAAGCGACCCAGTACTTC.

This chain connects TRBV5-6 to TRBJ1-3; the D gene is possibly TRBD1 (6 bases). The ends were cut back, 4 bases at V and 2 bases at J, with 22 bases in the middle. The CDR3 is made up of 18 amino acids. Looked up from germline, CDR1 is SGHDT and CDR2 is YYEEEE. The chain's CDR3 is CASSQEGGERGTGNTIYF. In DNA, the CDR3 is TGTGCCAGCAGCCAGGAAGGAGGGGAAAGGGGGACTGGAAACACCATATATTTT.

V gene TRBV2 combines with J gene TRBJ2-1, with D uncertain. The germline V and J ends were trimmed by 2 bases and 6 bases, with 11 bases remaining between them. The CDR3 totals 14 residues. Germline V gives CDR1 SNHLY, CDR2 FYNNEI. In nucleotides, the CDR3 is TGTGCCAGCAGTGAACTAGGGCTCACCAATGAGCAGTTCTTC. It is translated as CASSELGLTNEQFF. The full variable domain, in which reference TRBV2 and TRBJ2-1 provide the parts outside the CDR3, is EPEVTQTPSHQVTQMGQEVILRCVPISNHLYFYWYRQILGQKVEFLVSFYNNEISEKSEIFDDQFSVERPDGSNFTLKIRSTKLEDSAMYFCASSELGLTNEQFFGPGTRLTVL.

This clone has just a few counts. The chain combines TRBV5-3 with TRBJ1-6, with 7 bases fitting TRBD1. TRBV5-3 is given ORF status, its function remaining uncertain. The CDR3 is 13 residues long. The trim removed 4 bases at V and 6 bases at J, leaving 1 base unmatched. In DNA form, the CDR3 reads TGTGCCAGAAGCGACAGGGTTAATTCACCCCTCCACTTT. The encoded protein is CARSDRVNSPLHF.

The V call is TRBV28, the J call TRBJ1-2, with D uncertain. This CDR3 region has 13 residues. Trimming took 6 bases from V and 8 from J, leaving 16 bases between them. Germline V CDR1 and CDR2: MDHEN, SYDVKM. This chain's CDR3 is CASRRTGGQGYTF. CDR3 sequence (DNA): TGTGCCAGCAGACGGACCGGTGGTCAGGGCTACACCTTC.

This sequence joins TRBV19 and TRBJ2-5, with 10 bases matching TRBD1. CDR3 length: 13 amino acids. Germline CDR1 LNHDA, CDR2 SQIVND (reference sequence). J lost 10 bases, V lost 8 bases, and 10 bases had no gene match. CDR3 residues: CASSDRGREDQYF. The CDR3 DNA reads TGTGCCAGTTCCGACAGGGGGCGCGAGGACCAGTACTTC.

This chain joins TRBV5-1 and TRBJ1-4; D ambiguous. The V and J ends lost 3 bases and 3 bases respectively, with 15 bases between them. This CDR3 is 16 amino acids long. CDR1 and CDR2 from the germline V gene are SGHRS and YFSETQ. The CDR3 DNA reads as TGCGCCAGCAGCTCGGGCCACCCAGCAGCTAATGAAAAACTGTTTTTT. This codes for CASSSGHPAANEKLFF.

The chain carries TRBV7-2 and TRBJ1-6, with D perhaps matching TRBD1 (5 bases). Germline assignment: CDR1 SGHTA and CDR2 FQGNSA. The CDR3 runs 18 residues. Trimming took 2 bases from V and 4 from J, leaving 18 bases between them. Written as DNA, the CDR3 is TGTGCCAGCAGCTTAAGGAAGACAGCTCTAAGTTATAATTCACCCCTCCACTTT. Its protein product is CASSLRKTALSYNSPLHF.

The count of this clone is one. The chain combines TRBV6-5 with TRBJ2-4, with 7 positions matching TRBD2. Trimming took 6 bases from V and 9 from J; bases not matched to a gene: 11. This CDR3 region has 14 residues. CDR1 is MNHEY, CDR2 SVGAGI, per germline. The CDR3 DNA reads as TGTGCCAGCAGCCAGGCCGGGACTACGGGCATTCAGTACTTC. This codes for CASSQAGTTGIQYF.

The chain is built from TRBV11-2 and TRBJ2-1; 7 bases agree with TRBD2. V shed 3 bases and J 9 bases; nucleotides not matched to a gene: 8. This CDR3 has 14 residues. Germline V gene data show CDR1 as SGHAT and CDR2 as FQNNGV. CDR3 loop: CASSFYRTSGEQFF. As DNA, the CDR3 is TGTGCCAGCAGCTTTTACCGGACTAGTGGTGAGCAGTTCTTC.

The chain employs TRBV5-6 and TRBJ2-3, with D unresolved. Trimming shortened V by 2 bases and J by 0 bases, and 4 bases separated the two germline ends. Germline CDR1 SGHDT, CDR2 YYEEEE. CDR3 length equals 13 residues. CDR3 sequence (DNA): TGTGCCAGCAGCTTTAGGAGCACAGATACGCAGTATTTT. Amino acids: CASSFRSTDTQYF.

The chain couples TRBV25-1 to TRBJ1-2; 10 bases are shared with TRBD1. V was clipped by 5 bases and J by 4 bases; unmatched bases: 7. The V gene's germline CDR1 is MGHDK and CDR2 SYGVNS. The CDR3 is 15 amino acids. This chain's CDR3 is CASSPTWTGGYGYTF. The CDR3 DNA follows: TGTGCCAGCAGTCCCACCTGGACAGGGGGCTATGGCTACACCTTC.

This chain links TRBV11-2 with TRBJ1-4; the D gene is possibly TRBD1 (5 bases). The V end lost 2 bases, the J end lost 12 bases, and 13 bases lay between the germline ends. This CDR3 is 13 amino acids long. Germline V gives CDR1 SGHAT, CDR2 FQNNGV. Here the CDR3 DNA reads TGTGCCAGCAGCTTATCAGGTCTGACAGAACTGTTTTTT. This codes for CASSLSGLTELFF.

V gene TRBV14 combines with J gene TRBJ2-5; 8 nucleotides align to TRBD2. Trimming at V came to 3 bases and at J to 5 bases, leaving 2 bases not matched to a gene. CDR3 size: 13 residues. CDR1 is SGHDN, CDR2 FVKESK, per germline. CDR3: CASSQTSAETQYF. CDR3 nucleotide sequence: TGTGCCAGCAGCCAGACTAGCGCCGAGACCCAGTACTTC.

DNA of the CDR3: TGTGCCAGCAGTTACTCAGGCGGGGCCAGCTCCGAGCAGTACGTC. Translating it yields CASSYSGGASSEQYV. The chain recombines TRBV6-6 with TRBJ2-7, with D perhaps TRBD2 (6 bases). The CDR3 contains 15 residues. Germline lookup yields CDR1 MNHNY and CDR2 SVGAGI (reference sequence). V dropped 0 bases and J dropped 6 bases, with 15 bases sitting between them.

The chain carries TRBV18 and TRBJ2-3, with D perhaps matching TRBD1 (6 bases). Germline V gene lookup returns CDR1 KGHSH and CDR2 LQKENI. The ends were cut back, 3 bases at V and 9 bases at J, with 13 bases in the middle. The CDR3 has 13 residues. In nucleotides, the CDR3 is TGTGCCAGCTCACCGCCAAGTCAGGGGACGCAGTATTTT. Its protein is CASSPPSQGTQYF.

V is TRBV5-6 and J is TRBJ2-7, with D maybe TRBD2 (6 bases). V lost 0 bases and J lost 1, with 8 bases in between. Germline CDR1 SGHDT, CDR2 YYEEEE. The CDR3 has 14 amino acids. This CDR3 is CASSLGGRSYEQYV. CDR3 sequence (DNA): TGTGCCAGCAGCTTGGGGGGGAGGTCCTACGAGCAGTACGTC.

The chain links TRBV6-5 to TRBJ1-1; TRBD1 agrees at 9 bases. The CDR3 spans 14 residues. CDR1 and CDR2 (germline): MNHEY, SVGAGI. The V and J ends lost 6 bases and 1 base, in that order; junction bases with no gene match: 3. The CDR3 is CASRKDRGNTEAFF. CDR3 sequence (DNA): TGTGCCAGCAGGAAGGACAGGGGGAACACTGAAGCTTTCTTT.

The CDR3 coding sequence is TGTGCCAGCTCACCTGTTCGGGACACTGAAGCTTTCTTT. This translates into CASSPVRDTEAFF. The gene calls are TRBV18 and TRBJ1-1; D gene ambiguous. Between the trimmed V and J ends, which lost 3 bases and 3 bases, there was a span of 8 bases. The CDR3 runs to 13 residues. CDR1 and CDR2 (germline): KGHSH, LQKENI.

The CDR3 loop is CASSLGGQGIETQYF. CDR3 DNA: TGCGCCAGCAGCTTGGGGGGACAGGGTATAGAGACCCAGTACTTC. The chain has TRBV5-1 and TRBJ2-5, with TRBD1 matching 9 bases. Germline assignment: CDR1 SGHRS and CDR2 YFSETQ. The trim removed 0 bases at V and 4 bases at J, leaving 4 bases unmatched. The CDR3 length is 15 residues.

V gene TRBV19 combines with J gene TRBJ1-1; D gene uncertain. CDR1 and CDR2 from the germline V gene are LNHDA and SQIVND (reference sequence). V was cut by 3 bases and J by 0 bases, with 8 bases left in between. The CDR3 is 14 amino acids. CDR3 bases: TGTGCCAGTAGTATGGAGGCTATGAACACTGAAGCTTTCTTT. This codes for CASSMEAMNTEAFF.

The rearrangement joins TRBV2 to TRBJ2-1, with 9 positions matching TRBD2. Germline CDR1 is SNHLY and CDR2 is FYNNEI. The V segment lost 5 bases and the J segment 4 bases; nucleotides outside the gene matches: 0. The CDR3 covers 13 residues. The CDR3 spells CASSSGGYNEQFF. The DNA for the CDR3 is TGTGCCAGCAGTAGCGGGGGGTACAATGAGCAGTTCTTC.

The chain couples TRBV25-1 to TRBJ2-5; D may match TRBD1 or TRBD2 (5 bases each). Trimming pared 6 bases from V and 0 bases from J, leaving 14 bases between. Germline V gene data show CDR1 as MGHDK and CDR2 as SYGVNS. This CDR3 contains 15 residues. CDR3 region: CASSPPWGYQETQYF. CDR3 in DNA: TGTGCCAGCAGCCCCCCATGGGGGTACCAAGAGACCCAGTACTTC.

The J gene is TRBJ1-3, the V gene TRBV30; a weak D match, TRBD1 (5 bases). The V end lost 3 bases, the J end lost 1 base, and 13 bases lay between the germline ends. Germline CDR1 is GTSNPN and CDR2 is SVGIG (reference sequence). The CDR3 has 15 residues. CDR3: CAWRAPGTSGNTIYF. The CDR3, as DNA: TGTGCCTGGAGAGCCCCTGGGACGTCTGGAAACACCATATATTTT. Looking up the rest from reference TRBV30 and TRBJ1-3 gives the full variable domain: SQTIHQWPATLVQPVGSPLSLECTVEGTSNPNLYWYRQAAGRGLQLLFYSVGIGQISSEVPQNLSASRPQDRQFILSSKKLLLSDSGFYLCAWRAPGTSGNTIYFGEGSWLTVV.

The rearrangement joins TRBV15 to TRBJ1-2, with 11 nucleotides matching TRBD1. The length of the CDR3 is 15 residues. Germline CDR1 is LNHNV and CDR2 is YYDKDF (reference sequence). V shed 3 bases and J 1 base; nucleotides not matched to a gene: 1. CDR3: CATSRDRGRNYGYTF. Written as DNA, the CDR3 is TGTGCCACCAGCAGGGACAGGGGGCGTAACTATGGCTACACCTTC.

CDR3 region: CASTWTSGPSSTDTQYF. In nucleotides, the CDR3 is TGTGCCAGCACCTGGACTAGCGGGCCCTCTAGCACAGATACGCAGTATTTT. The genes are TRBV21-1 and TRBJ2-3; TRBD2 is the table's D call and was not checked against the DNA. TRBV21-1 counts as a pseudogene. There are 17 residues in the CDR3.